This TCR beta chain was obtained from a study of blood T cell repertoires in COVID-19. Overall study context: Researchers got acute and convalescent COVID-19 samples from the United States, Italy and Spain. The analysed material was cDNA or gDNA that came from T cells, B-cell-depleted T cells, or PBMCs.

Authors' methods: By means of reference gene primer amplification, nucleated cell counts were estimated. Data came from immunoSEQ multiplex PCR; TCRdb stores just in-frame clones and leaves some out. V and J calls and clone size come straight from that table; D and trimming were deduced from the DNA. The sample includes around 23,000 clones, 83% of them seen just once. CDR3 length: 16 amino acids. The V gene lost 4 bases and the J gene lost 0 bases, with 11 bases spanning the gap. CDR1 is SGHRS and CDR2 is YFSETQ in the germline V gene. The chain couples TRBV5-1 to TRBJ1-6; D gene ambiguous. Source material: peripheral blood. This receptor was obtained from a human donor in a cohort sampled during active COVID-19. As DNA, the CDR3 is TGCGCCAGCAGCCTGGTGGGCTCCTCCTATAATTCACCCCTCCACTTT. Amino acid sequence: CASSLVGSSYNSPLHF.